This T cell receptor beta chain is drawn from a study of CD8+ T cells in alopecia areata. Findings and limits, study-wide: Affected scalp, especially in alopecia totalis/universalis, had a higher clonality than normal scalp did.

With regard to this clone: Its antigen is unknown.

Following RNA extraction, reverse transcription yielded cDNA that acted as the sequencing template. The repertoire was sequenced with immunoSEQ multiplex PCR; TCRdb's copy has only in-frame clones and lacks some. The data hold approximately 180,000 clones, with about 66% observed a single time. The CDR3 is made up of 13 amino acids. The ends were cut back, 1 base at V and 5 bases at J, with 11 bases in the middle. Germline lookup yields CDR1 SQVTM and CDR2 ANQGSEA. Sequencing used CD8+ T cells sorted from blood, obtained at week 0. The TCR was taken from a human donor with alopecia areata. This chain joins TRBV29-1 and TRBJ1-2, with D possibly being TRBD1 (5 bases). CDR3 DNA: TGCAGCGTTGAAGGGACCCCAGGGTATGGCTACACCTTC. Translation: CSVEGTPGYGYTF.